The rows below give T cell receptor beta chains drawn from one sample of a study of T cells after yellow fever vaccination. MiXCR was run by TCRdb on the 5' RACE reads, yielding one entry per CDR3 protein. This table has 400,000 or so distinct CDR3 sequences, roughly a sixth appearing once. Material: PBMCs, obtained before the yellow fever booster vaccination. These TCRs come from a man younger than 35 who received the YFV17D yellow fever vaccine. CDR3s include the opening cysteine and the closing phenylalanine or tryptophan. The D gene is left open where the match is weak. The size field is filled for only some rows; it gives once, few, many or a size class.

V gene: TRBV28
D gene: .
J gene: TRBJ2-4
clone size: few
CDR3 protein: CASSPPPVGAKNIQYF
CDR3 DNA: TGTGCCAGCAGTCCCCCCCCGGTGGGGGCCAAAAACATTCAGTACTTC

V gene: TRBV4-3
D gene: .
J gene: TRBJ2-5
clone size: few
CDR3 protein: CASSQDGGTQYF
CDR3 DNA: TGCGCCAGCAGCCAAGATGGGGGGACCCAGTACTTC

V gene: TRBV7-2
D gene: .
J gene: TRBJ2-7
clone size: .
CDR3 protein: CASSLASPTYEQYF
CDR3 DNA: TGTGCCAGCAGCTTAGCCTCCCCAACCTACGAGCAGTACTTC

V gene: TRBV15
D gene: TRBD1
J gene: TRBJ1-1
clone size: few
CDR3 protein: CATSRTGAWSEAFF
CDR3 DNA: TGTGCCACCAGCAGAACAGGGGCTTGGTCTGAAGCTTTCTTT

V gene: TRBV14
D gene: .
J gene: TRBJ2-1
clone size: few
CDR3 protein: CASSHLRGGNEQFF
CDR3 DNA: TGTGCCAGCAGCCATCTCAGAGGGGGCAATGAGCAGTTCTTC

V gene: TRBV28
D gene: .
J gene: TRBJ2-3
clone size: .
CDR3 protein: CASSNGASRATDTQYF
CDR3 DNA: TGTGCCAGCAGTAATGGGGCTTCCCGGGCCACAGATACGCAGTATTTT

V gene: TRBV9
D gene: .
J gene: TRBJ1-4
clone size: few
CDR3 protein: CASSSRDRNEKLFF
CDR3 DNA: TGTGCCAGCAGCTCCCGAGACAGGAATGAAAAACTGTTTTTT

V gene: TRBV29-1
D gene: TRBD1
J gene: TRBJ2-1
clone size: .
CDR3 protein: CSVERRDSSSYNEQFF
CDR3 DNA: TGCAGCGTTGAAAGAAGGGACAGTTCCTCCTACAATGAGCAGTTCTTC

V gene: TRBV12-3/TRBV12-4
D gene: TRBD1
J gene: TRBJ1-1
clone size: few
CDR3 protein: CASSVRGGTNTEAFF
CDR3 DNA: TGTGCCAGCAGTGTAAGAGGGGGCACCAACACTGAAGCTTTCTTT

V gene: TRBV14
D gene: .
J gene: TRBJ2-3
clone size: .
CDR3 protein: CASSHRAHSTDTQYF
CDR3 DNA: TGTGCCAGCAGCCACAGGGCCCACAGCACAGATACGCAGTATTTT

V gene: TRBV12-3/TRBV12-4
D gene: .
J gene: TRBJ2-1
clone size: .
CDR3 protein: CASSNTGVHNEQFF
CDR3 DNA: TGTGCCAGCAGCAACACCGGGGTCCACAATGAGCAGTTCTTC

V gene: TRBV20-1
D gene: .
J gene: TRBJ2-1
clone size: .
CDR3 protein: CSVPRSHSSYNEQFF
CDR3 DNA: TGCAGTGTCCCGAGGAGCCACAGCTCCTACAATGAGCAGTTCTTC

V gene: TRBV5-4
D gene: .
J gene: TRBJ2-5
clone size: .
CDR3 protein: CASSFGDRETQYF
CDR3 DNA: TGTGCCAGCAGCTTTGGAGATAGAGAGACCCAGTACTTC

V gene: TRBV10-3
D gene: .
J gene: TRBJ2-3
clone size: .
CDR3 protein: CAITRVSTDTQYF
CDR3 DNA: TGTGCCATCACCCGGGTGAGCACAGATACGCAGTATTTT

V gene: TRBV6-1
D gene: TRBD1
J gene: TRBJ1-5
clone size: few
CDR3 protein: CASSEYMGTASNQPQHF
CDR3 DNA: TGTGCCAGCAGTGAATATATGGGGACAGCGAGCAATCAGCCCCAGCATTTT

V gene: TRBV5-1
D gene: TRBD2
J gene: TRBJ2-5
clone size: .
CDR3 protein: CASSFLSGVQETQYF
CDR3 DNA: TGCGCCAGCAGCTTCCTTAGCGGGGTCCAAGAGACCCAGTACTTC

V gene: TRBV5-4
D gene: TRBD1
J gene: TRBJ1-2
clone size: .
CDR3 protein: CASTVGDRFDYGYTF
CDR3 DNA: TGTGCCAGCACTGTCGGGGACAGGTTCGACTATGGCTACACCTTC

V gene: TRBV6-5
D gene: TRBD2
J gene: TRBJ2-3
clone size: .
CDR3 protein: CASSYSVAGGTPSTDTQYF
CDR3 DNA: TGTGCCAGCAGTTACTCCGTAGCGGGGGGAACACCTAGCACAGATACGCAGTATTTT

V gene: TRBV4-2
D gene: .
J gene: TRBJ1-4
clone size: .
CDR3 protein: CASSQEWRATNEKLFF
CDR3 DNA: TGTGCCAGCAGCCAAGAATGGCGTGCAACTAATGAAAAACTGTTTTTT

V gene: TRBV6-5
D gene: .
J gene: TRBJ1-2
clone size: .
CDR3 protein: CASSAAGSYGYTF
CDR3 DNA: TGTGCCAGCAGCGCCGCAGGGAGCTATGGCTACACCTTC

V gene: TRBV20-1
D gene: .
J gene: TRBJ2-2
clone size: .
CDR3 protein: CSASRTHTGELFF
CDR3 DNA: TGCAGTGCTAGCAGGACTCATACCGGGGAGCTGTTTTTT

V gene: TRBV11-2
D gene: .
J gene: TRBJ2-7
clone size: few
CDR3 protein: CASSSGSMAGYNYEQYF
CDR3 DNA: TGTGCCAGCAGCTCTGGGAGTATGGCAGGGTATAACTACGAGCAGTACTTC

V gene: TRBV5-1
D gene: .
J gene: TRBJ2-3
clone size: many
CDR3 protein: CASRQDSTDTQYF
CDR3 DNA: TGCGCCAGCAGGCAGGACAGCACAGATACGCAGTATTTT

V gene: TRBV15
D gene: .
J gene: TRBJ1-5
clone size: many
CDR3 protein: CATSRGVMEDRPQHF
CDR3 DNA: TGTGCCACCAGCAGAGGTGTCATGGAGGATAGGCCCCAGCATTTT

V gene: TRBV5-1
D gene: .
J gene: TRBJ1-3
clone size: few
CDR3 protein: CASSLDVTAGNTIYF
CDR3 DNA: TGCGCCAGCAGCTTGGACGTGACAGCCGGAAACACCATATATTTT

V gene: TRBV27
D gene: .
J gene: TRBJ2-1
clone size: .
CDR3 protein: CASSLWDSLPGVQFF
CDR3 DNA: TGTGCCAGCAGTTTATGGGACTCCCTCCCGGGGGTGCAGTTCTTC

V gene: TRBV4-3
D gene: .
J gene: TRBJ1-1
clone size: .
CDR3 protein: CASSQDRYFTSGAFF
CDR3 DNA: TGCGCCAGCAGCCAAGATAGGTACTTCACCTCGGGAGCTTTCTTT

V gene: TRBV29-1
D gene: .
J gene: TRBJ1-1
clone size: few
CDR3 protein: CSAKPGAEAFF
CDR3 DNA: TGCAGCGCTAAACCCGGGGCTGAAGCTTTCTTT

V gene: TRBV19
D gene: .
J gene: TRBJ2-5
clone size: few
CDR3 protein: CASSIVLRWRETQYF
CDR3 DNA: TGTGCCAGTAGTATCGTGCTTCGGTGGAGGGAGACCCAGTACTTC

V gene: TRBV11-2
D gene: .
J gene: TRBJ1-2
clone size: .
CDR3 protein: CASSRKGGVDDYGYTF
CDR3 DNA: TGTGCCAGCAGCCGAAAGGGTGGGGTCGATGACTATGGCTACACCTTC

V gene: TRBV5-6
D gene: TRBD1
J gene: TRBJ2-7
clone size: many
CDR3 protein: CASSRATGAYEQYF
CDR3 DNA: TGTGCCAGCAGCCGCGCGACAGGGGCCTACGAGCAGTACTTC

V gene: TRBV12-3/TRBV12-4
D gene: TRBD1
J gene: TRBJ2-4
clone size: few
CDR3 protein: CASSKGQGGVLAKNIQYF
CDR3 DNA: TGTGCCAGCAGCAAGGGACAGGGGGGAGTTTTAGCCAAAAACATTCAGTACTTC

V gene: TRBV5-1
D gene: .
J gene: TRBJ1-2
clone size: .
CDR3 protein: CASSLGILYGYTF
CDR3 DNA: TGCGCCAGCAGCTTGGGCATCCTCTATGGCTACACCTTC

V gene: TRBV6-2/TRBV6-3
D gene: TRBD1
J gene: TRBJ2-7
clone size: .
CDR3 protein: CASSSPPGGMYEQYF
CDR3 DNA: TGTGCCAGCAGTTCCCCCCCAGGGGGAATGTACGAGCAGTACTTC

V gene: TRBV4-3
D gene: TRBD2
J gene: TRBJ2-3
clone size: few
CDR3 protein: CASSQLTSGATDTQYF
CDR3 DNA: TGCGCCAGCAGCCAGCTTACTAGCGGGGCCACAGATACGCAGTATTTT

V gene: TRBV7-9
D gene: .
J gene: TRBJ2-2
clone size: few
CDR3 protein: CASSPRGSDKLFF
CDR3 DNA: TGTGCCAGCAGCCCGAGAGGTAGCGACAAGCTGTTTTTT

V gene: TRBV4-2
D gene: TRBD1
J gene: TRBJ1-6
clone size: few
CDR3 protein: CASSQDPQGGPLHF
CDR3 DNA: TGTGCCAGCAGCCAAGATCCACAGGGGGGACCCCTCCACTTT

V gene: TRBV20-1
D gene: TRBD1
J gene: TRBJ2-2
clone size: few
CDR3 protein: CSARDWTGGANTGELFF
CDR3 DNA: TGCAGTGCTAGGGACTGGACAGGGGGAGCGAACACCGGGGAGCTGTTTTTT

V gene: TRBV19
D gene: .
J gene: TRBJ1-5
clone size: few
CDR3 protein: CASSINPQGIHQPQHF
CDR3 DNA: TGTGCCAGTAGTATAAACCCACAGGGAATACATCAGCCCCAGCATTTT

V gene: TRBV4-1
D gene: .
J gene: TRBJ2-1
clone size: .
CDR3 protein: CASSQDLMTQTNEQFF
CDR3 DNA: TGCGCCAGCAGCCAAGATTTAATGACACAGACCAATGAGCAGTTCTTC

V gene: TRBV20-1
D gene: TRBD1
J gene: TRBJ2-7
clone size: many
CDR3 protein: CSAQPRDRAYEQYF
CDR3 DNA: TGCAGTGCCCAACCCCGGGACAGGGCCTACGAGCAGTACTTC

V gene: TRBV5-5
D gene: .
J gene: TRBJ1-4
clone size: .
CDR3 protein: CASSLWYGGRNEKLFF
CDR3 DNA: TGTGCCAGCAGCCTATGGTATGGGGGCCGTAATGAAAAACTGTTTTTT

V gene: TRBV6-1
D gene: .
J gene: TRBJ2-3
clone size: .
CDR3 protein: CASSEDPPKPTSTDTQYF
CDR3 DNA: TGTGCCAGCAGTGAGGACCCCCCGAAACCAACTAGCACAGATACGCAGTATTTT

V gene: TRBV7-9
D gene: TRBD1
J gene: TRBJ2-4
clone size: few
CDR3 protein: CASSSDRRQGSIQYF
CDR3 DNA: TGTGCCAGCAGCTCGGACCGGCGACAGGGGAGCATTCAGTACTTC

V gene: TRBV7-3
D gene: .
J gene: TRBJ2-2
clone size: .
CDR3 protein: CASSLRQANTGELFF
CDR3 DNA: TGTGCCAGCAGCTTAAGACAGGCAAACACCGGGGAGCTGTTTTTT

V gene: TRBV7-7
D gene: .
J gene: TRBJ2-3
clone size: .
CDR3 protein: CASSERLEPDTQYF
CDR3 DNA: TGTGCCAGCAGCGAGAGACTAGAGCCAGATACGCAGTATTTT

V gene: TRBV20-1
D gene: TRBD1
J gene: TRBJ2-5
clone size: .
CDR3 protein: CSAGDRRFQETQYF
CDR3 DNA: TGCAGTGCTGGGGACAGGAGATTCCAAGAGACCCAGTACTTC

V gene: TRBV6-1
D gene: TRBD2
J gene: TRBJ2-5
clone size: few
CDR3 protein: CASKEVAGGPAGTQYF
CDR3 DNA: TGTGCCAGCAAGGAGGTAGCGGGGGGGCCGGCCGGGACCCAGTACTTC

V gene: TRBV29-1
D gene: .
J gene: TRBJ2-7
clone size: few
CDR3 protein: CSVQGEQYF
CDR3 DNA: TGCAGCGTCCAGGGCGAGCAGTACTTC

V gene: TRBV5-1
D gene: .
J gene: TRBJ2-3
clone size: few
CDR3 protein: CASSLSGVVTDTQYF
CDR3 DNA: TGCGCCAGCAGCTTGTCAGGGGTAGTCACAGATACGCAGTATTTT